A selection of T cell receptor beta chains follows, all from one sample in a study of CD8 T cells in Susac syndrome. TCRdb passed the immunoSEQ multiplex PCR reads through MiXCR, listing each CDR3 protein once. The sample has under 200,000 distinct CDR3 sequences; roughly 94% are singletons. Input material: CD4+ T cells from PBMCs. These receptors were obtained from a human donor in good health. Each CDR3 is given with its conserved first and last residue. A D gene is named only where the DNA matches it firmly.

cdr3_aa cdr3_nt j_call v_call d_call
CASSYSISRLETQYF TGTGCCAGCAGTTACTCGATCTCGAGACTAGAGACCCAGTACTTC TRBJ2-5 TRBV6-5 .
CASSLAGRLSTEAFF TGTGCCAGCAGCTTAGCTGGCAGACTGAGCACTGAAGCTTTCTTT TRBJ1-1 TRBV7-9 .
CASSGGLYGYTF TGTGCCAGCAGCGGGGGACTGTATGGCTACACCTTC TRBJ1-2 TRBV7-2 .
CAIPSGGAENEQFF TGTGCCATCCCTAGCGGGGGGGCCGAGAATGAGCAGTTCTTC TRBJ2-1 TRBV10-3 TRBD2
CASSPTPGTSGLQETQYF TGTGCCAGCAGCCCAACACCTGGGACTAGCGGGCTACAGGAGACCCAGTACTTC TRBJ2-5 TRBV7-2 TRBD2
CASSTGWTDTQYF TGTGCCAGCAGCACCGGTTGGACAGATACGCAGTATTTT TRBJ2-3 TRBV6-5 .
CASSFQGHSGANVLTF TGTGCCAGCAGCTTCCAGGGCCACTCTGGGGCCAACGTCCTGACTTTC TRBJ2-6 TRBV7-3 .
CASMPGFGAGELFF TGTGCCAGCATGCCTGGGTTCGGGGCCGGGGAGCTGTTTTTT TRBJ2-2 TRBV7-9 .
CACGSGNTIYF TGTGCCTGCGGTAGCGGAAACACCATATATTTT TRBJ1-3 TRBV30 .
CASSPGTSGGQETQYF TGTGCCAGCAGCCCCGGGACTAGCGGGGGGCAAGAGACCCAGTACTTC TRBJ2-5 TRBV11-2 TRBD2
CSASAGKGYNEQFF TGCAGTGCTAGCGCGGGAAAGGGATACAATGAGCAGTTCTTC TRBJ2-1 TRBV20-1 .
CASSLGGTEETQYF TGCGCCAGCAGCTTGGGAGGGACGGAAGAGACCCAGTACTTC TRBJ2-5 TRBV5-1 .
CASSPPAPGTNEKLFF TGTGCCAGCAGTCCTCCTGCGCCAGGGACTAATGAAAAACTGTTTTTT TRBJ1-4 TRBV28 .
CASSPGQNDNSPLHF TGCGCCAGCAGCCCAGGACAGAATGATAATTCACCCCTCCACTTT TRBJ1-6 TRBV5-1 .
CASSQNNEQFF TGTGCCAGCAGCCAGAACAATGAGCAGTTCTTC TRBJ2-1 TRBV5-4 .
CASSSATEQFF TGTGCCAGCAGTTCGGCCACTGAGCAGTTCTTC TRBJ2-1 TRBV28 .